This T cell receptor (beta chain) was found in a study of breast tumors, draining lymph nodes, adjacent tissues. Study conclusions and caveats: Tumor and nontumor repertoires were significantly more similar in luminal-like than in basal-like breast cancer. The data were judged consistent with most tumor T cells coming from lymph node and expanding in tumor. Tumors had less TCR diversity than lymph nodes, more than nontumor tissue.

The CDR3 has 12 amino acids. CDR1 and CDR2 from the germline V gene are DFQATT and SNEGSKA (reference sequence). Axillary draining lymph nodes of breast cancer patients supplied the node samples. This clonotype was detected only a few times. Its antigen remains unidentified. This could be a read error, since a much larger clone is one nucleotide away. Each CDR3 protein is one row after TCRdb ran MiXCR on the multiplex PCR reads. The repertoire holds fewer than 200,000 distinct CDR3 sequences, approximately 30% seen once, with around 4.5% in the top ten. Sequenced sample: axillary lymph node tissue. The chain combines TRBV20-1 with TRBJ1-2, with a weak D call TRBD1 (6 bases). The source is a female donor with breast cancer. Some clones in this sample may be carry-over from other donors' samples. The chain's CDR3 is CSATKGESGSTF. CDR3 in DNA: TGCAGTGCTACAAAGGGGGAATCTGGCTCCACCTTC.